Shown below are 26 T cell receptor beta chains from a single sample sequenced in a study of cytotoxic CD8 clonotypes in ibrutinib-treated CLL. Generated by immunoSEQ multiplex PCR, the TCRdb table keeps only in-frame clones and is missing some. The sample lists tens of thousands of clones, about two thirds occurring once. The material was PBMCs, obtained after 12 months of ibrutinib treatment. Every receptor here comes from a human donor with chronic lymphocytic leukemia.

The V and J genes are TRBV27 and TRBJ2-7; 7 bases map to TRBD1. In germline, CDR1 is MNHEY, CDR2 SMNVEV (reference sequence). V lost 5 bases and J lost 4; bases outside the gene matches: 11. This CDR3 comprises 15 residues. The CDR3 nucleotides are TGTGCCAGCAGTACCCGGTTGGCAGGGGGTTACGAGCAGTACTTC. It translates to CASSTRLAGGYEQYF.

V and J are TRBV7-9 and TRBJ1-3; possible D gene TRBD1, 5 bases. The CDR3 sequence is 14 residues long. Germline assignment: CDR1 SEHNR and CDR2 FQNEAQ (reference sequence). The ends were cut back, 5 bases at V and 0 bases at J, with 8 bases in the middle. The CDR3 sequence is CASSPGTSGNTIYF. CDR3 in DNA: TGTGCCAGCAGCCCCGGGACCTCTGGAAACACCATATATTTT.

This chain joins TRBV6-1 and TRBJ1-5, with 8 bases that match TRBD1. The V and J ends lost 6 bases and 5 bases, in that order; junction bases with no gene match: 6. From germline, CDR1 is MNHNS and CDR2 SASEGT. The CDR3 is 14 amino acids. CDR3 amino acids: CASRPGQAHQPQHF. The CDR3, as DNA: TGTGCCAGCAGACCGGGACAGGCTCATCAGCCCCAGCATTTT.

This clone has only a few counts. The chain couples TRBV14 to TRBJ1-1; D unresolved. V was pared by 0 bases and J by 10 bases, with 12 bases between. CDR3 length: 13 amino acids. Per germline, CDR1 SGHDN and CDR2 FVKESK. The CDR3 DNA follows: TGTGCCAGCAGCCAAGAGTTGGGAAGGAGAGCTTTCTTT. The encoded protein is CASSQELGRRAFF. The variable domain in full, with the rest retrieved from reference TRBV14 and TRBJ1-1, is EAGVTQFPSHSVIEKGQTVTLRCDPISGHDNLYWYRRVMGKEIKFLLHFVKESKQDESGMPNNRFLAERTGGTYSTLKVQPAELEDSGVYFCASSQELGRRAFFGQGTRLTVV.

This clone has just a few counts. CDR3 DNA: TGTGCCAGCAGTTCCGGGGGTCTGCCCCAGCATTTT. This translates into CASSSGGLPQHF. V and J are TRBV27 and TRBJ1-5; TRBD1 is a possible D gene (5 bases). There are 12 residues in the CDR3. Germline V lookup: CDR1 MNHEY, CDR2 SMNVEV (reference sequence). Trimming shortened V by 4 bases and J by 9 bases, and 10 bases separated the two germline ends.

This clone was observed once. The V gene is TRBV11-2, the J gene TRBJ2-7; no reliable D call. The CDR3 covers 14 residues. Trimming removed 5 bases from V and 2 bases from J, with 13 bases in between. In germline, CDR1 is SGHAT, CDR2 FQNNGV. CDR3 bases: TGTGCCAGCAGCCCCGAACTCAAACCCTACGAGCAGTACTTC. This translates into CASSPELKPYEQYF.

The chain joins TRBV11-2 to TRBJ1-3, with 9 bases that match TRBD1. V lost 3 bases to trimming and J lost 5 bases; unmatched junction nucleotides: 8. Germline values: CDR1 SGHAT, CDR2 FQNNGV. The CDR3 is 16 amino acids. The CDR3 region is CASSFSGTGLRNTIYF. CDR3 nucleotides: TGTGCCAGCAGCTTTTCTGGGACAGGGTTAAGAAACACCATATATTTT.

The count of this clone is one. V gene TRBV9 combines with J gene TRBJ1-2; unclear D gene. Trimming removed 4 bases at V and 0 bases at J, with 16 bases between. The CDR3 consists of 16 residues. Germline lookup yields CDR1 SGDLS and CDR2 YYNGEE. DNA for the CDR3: TGTGCCAGCAGCCTAACCCCAGATCCTGCTAACTATGGCTACACCTTC. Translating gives CASSLTPDPANYGYTF.

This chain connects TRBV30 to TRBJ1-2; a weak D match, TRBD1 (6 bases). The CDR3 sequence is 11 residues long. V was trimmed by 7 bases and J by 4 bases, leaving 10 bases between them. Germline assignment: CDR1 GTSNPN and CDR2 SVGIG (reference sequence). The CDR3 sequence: CASGQTYGYTF. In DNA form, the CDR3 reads TGTGCCTCGGGACAAACCTATGGCTACACCTTC.

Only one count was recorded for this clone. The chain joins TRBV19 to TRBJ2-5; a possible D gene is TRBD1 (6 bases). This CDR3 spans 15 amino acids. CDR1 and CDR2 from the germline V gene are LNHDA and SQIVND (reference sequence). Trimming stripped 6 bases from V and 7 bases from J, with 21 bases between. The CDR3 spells CASSRSGGGQRTQYF. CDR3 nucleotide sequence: TGTGCCAGTAGCAGGAGTGGGGGCGGGCAGCGGACCCAGTACTTC.

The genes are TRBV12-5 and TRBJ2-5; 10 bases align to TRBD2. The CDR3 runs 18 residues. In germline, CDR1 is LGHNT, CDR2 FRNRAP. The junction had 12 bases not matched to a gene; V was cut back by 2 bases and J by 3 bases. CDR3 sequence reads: CASGLRRSGGAEKETQYF. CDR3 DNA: TGTGCTAGTGGTTTGCGGAGAAGCGGGGGGGCCGAAAAAGAGACCCAGTACTTC.

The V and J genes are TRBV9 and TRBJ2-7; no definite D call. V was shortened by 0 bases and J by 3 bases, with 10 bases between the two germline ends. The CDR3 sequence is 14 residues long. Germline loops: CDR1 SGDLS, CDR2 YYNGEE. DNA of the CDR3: TGTGCCAGCAGCGTAGGTTGGGTCGGCTACGAGCAGTACTTC. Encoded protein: CASSVGWVGYEQYF.

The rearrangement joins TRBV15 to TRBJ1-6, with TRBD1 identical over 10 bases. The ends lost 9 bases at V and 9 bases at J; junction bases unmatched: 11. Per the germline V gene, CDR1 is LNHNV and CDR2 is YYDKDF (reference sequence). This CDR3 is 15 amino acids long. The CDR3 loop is CATRQGAASSSPLHF. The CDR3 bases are TGTGCCACAAGACAGGGGGCGGCATCCAGTTCACCCCTCCACTTT. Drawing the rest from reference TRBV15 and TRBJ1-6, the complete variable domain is DAMVIQNPRYQVTQFGKPVTLSCSQTLNHNVMYWYQQKSSQAPKLLFHYYDKDFNNEADTPDNFQSRRPNTSFCFLDIRSPGLGDTAMYLCATRQGAASSSPLHFGNGTRLTVT.

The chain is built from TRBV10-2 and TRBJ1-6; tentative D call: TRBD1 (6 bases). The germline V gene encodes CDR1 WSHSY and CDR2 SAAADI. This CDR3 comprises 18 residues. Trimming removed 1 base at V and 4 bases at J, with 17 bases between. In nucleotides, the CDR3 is TGCGCCAGCAGTGAGTTTATTCCGGGGACAAGGTATAATTCACCCCTCCACTTT. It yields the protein CASSEFIPGTRYNSPLHF.

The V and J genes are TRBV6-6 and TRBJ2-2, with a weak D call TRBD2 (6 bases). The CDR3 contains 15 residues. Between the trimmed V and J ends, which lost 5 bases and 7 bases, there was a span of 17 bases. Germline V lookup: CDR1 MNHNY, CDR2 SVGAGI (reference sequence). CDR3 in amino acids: CASSPGTLPSGELFF. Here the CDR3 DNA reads TGTGCCAGCAGTCCAGGGACTCTCCCAAGCGGGGAGCTGTTTTTT.

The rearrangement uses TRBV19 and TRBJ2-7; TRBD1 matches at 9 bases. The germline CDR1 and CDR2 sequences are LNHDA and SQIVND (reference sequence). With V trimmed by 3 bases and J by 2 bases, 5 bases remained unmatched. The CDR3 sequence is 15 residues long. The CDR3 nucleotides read TGTGCCAGTAGTATCCAGGACAGGGGAGCCTACGAGCAGTACTTC. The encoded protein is CASSIQDRGAYEQYF.

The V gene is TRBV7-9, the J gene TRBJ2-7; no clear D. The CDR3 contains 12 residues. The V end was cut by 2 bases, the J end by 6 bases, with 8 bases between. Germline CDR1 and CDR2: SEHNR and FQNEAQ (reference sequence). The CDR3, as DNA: TGTGCCAGCAGCTTACTTACGTCCGAGCAGTACTTC. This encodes CASSLLTSEQYF.

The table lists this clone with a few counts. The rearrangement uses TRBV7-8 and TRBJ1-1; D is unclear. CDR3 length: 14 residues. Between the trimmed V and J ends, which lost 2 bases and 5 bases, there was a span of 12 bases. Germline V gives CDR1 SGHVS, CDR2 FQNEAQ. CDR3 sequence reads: CASSLQQTRTEAFF. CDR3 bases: TGTGCCAGCAGCTTACAACAGACGAGGACTGAAGCTTTCTTT.

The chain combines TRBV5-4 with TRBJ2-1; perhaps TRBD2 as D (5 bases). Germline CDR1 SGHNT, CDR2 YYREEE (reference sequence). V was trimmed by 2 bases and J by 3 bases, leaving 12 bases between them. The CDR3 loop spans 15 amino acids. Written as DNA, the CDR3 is TGTGCCAGCAGCTTCAGTCTAGCTGACTACAATGAGCAGTTCTTC. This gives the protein CASSFSLADYNEQFF.

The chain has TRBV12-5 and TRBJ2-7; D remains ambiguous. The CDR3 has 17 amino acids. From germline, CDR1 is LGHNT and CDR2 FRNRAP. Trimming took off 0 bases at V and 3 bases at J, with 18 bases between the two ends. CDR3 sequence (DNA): TGTGCTAGTGGTTTGGTACGCGTCGGGTCGCAATTCTACGAGCAGTACTTC. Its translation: CASGLVRVGSQFYEQYF.

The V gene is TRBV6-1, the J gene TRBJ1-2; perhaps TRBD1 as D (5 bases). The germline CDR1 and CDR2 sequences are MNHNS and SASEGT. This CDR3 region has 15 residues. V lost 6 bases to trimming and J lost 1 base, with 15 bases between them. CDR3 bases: TGTGCCAGCAGGATGGAGGAGGGGTTTAACTATGGCTACACCTTC. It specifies CASRMEEGFNYGYTF.

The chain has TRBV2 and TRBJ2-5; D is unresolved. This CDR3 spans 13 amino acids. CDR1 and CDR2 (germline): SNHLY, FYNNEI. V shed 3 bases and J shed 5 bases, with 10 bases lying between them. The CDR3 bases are TGTGCCAGCAGTGATAGGGTGCGGGAGACCCAGTACTTC. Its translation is CASSDRVRETQYF.

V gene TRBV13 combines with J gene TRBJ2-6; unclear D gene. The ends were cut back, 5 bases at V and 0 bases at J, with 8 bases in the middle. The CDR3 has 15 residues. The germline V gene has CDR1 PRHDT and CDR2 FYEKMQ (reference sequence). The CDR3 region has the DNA TGTGCCAGCAGCCCTCCGGTCTCTGGGGCCAACGTCCTGACTTTC. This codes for CASSPPVSGANVLTF.

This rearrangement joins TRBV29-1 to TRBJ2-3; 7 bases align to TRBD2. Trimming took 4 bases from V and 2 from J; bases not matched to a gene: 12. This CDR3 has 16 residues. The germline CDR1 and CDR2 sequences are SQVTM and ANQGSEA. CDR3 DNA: TGCAGCGTTGGGGGCGGGGGACCTGGGTACACAGATACGCAGTATTTT. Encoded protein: CSVGGGGPGYTDTQYF.

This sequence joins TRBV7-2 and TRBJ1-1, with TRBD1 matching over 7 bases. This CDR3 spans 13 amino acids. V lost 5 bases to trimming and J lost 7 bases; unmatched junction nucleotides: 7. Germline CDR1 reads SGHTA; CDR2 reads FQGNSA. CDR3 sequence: CASSGHRGSEAFF. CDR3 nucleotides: TGTGCCAGCAGCGGCCACAGGGGCAGTGAAGCTTTCTTT.

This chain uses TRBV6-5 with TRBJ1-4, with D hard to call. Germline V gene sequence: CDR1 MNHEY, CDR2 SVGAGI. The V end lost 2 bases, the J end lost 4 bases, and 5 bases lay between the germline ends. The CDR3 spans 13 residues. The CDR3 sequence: CASSYISNEKLFF. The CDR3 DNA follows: TGTGCCAGCAGTTACATCAGTAATGAAAAACTGTTTTTT.